This T cell receptor (beta chain) is drawn from a study of memory CD4+ T cells and cytomegalovirus serostatus. Single viable CD3+CD4+CD8-CD45RO+ cells were sorted as the memory CD4+ T cells. CDR1 and CDR2 (germline): MDHEN, SYDVKM. V was cut by 5 bases and J by 6 bases, with 14 bases left in between. The length of the CDR3 is 14 residues. Assay: immunoSEQ multiplex PCR; the TCRdb copy retains only in-frame clones and omits some. The sample has about 59,000 clones, about 81% seen once; the top ten hold about 1%. This sequence originates from an adult in good health and CMV-seronegative. The chain combines TRBV28 with TRBJ1-5, with D perhaps TRBD1 (5 bases). What was sequenced was memory CD4+ T cells from blood. This CDR3 reads CASSPRGEGQPQHF. The DNA for the CDR3 is TGTGCCAGCAGTCCCCGGGGGGAGGGTCAGCCCCAGCATTTT.